The T cell receptor (beta chain) described here comes from a study of T cell responses to AZD1222 COVID-19 vaccine. Investigators merged groups given second doses at roughly 4 or roughly 12 weeks. Measured with immunoSEQ multiplex PCR; TCRdb has only the in-frame clones, and not every one. This sample has 180,000 or so clones, with 90% to 95% found just once. This CDR3 has 13 amino acids. V lost 4 bases, J lost 4 bases, and 10 bases lay in between. Germline values: CDR1 KGHDR, CDR2 SFDVKD. As for this clone: The antigen remains undetermined.

Overall study findings and caveats: Spike regions recognized by vaccine-associated CD4 TCRs spanned the protein, led by 160-218 and 743-854.

The chain couples TRBV24-1 to TRBJ2-7, with D possibly called TRBD1 or TRBD2 (5 bases each). The receptor was isolated from an adult who received the AZD1222 COVID-19 vaccine. This specimen consisted of peripheral blood, obtained 28 days after the second AZD1222 dose. The CDR3 loop reads CATSDGAGYEQYF. CDR3 sequence (DNA): TGTGCCACCAGTGACGGGGCAGGTTACGAGCAGTACTTC.